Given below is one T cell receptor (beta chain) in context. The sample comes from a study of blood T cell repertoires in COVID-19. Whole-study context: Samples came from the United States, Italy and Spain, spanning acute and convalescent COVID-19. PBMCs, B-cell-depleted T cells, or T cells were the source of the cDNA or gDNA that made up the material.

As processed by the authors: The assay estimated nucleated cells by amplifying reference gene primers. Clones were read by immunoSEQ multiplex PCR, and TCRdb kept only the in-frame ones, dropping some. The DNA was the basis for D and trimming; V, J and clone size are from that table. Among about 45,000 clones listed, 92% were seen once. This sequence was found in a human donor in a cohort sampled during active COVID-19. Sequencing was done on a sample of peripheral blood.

CDR3 amino acids: CAISESTGSGNTIYF. For the CDR3, the DNA is TGTGCCATCAGTGAGTCGACGGGGTCTGGAAACACCATATATTTT. The chain recombines TRBV10-3 with TRBJ1-3; D is unresolved. Germline assignment: CDR1 ENHRY and CDR2 SYGVKD. This CDR3 has 15 residues. Trimming took 0 bases from V and 1 from J, leaving 7 bases between them.